This T cell receptor (beta chain) was captured in a study of PD-1 blockade in classical Hodgkin lymphoma. Study-level background: Patients were given intravenous nivolumab, 3 mg/kg, every 2 weeks.

The study's findings and limits: Diminished baseline TCR diversity has been reported in newly diagnosed patients relative to healthy donors. Those starting nivolumab under 1 year post-ASCT were excluded.

V lost 7 bases and J lost 9; bases outside the gene matches: 21. The CDR3 is made up of 17 amino acids. Germline CDR1 is SEHNR and CDR2 is FQNEAQ (reference sequence). As regards this clone: Its target is unknown.

Assay: immunoSEQ multiplex PCR; the TCRdb copy retains only in-frame clones and omits some. Of around 35,000 clones in the sample, about 72% were seen once. Documented time point: cycle 4 day 1 (C4D1), after less than 7 weeks of nivolumab. Every patient relapsed after autologous stem cell transplantation, and brentuximab vedotin exposure varied. This receptor was obtained from a human donor with classical Hodgkin lymphoma. This specimen was peripheral blood mononuclear cells (PBMCs), taken before the fourth cycle of nivolumab. This chain links TRBV7-9 with TRBJ1-5; 7 nucleotides match TRBD1. CDR3 bases: TGTGCCAGCACCTACTCCCCCCGACAGGGTAATCGCGGGCCCCAGCATTTT. This codes for CASTYSPRQGNRGPQHF. Using reference TRBV7-9 and TRBJ1-5 for the parts outside the CDR3, the full variable domain is DTGVSQNPRHKITKRGQNVTFRCDPISEHNRLYWYRQTLGQGPEFLTYFQNEAQLEKSRLLSDRFSAERPKGSFSTLEIQRTEQGDSAMYLCASTYSPRQGNRGPQHFGDGTRLSIL.